The 25 T cell receptor beta chains given below trace back to one sample, sequenced in a study of blood T cell repertoires in COVID-19 (dated by TCRdb to 2018 to 2021). The library was produced with the immunoSEQ multiplex PCR assay. This immuneACCESS table, as held by TCRdb, lists in-frame sequences with V and J called but not all clones. Of the missing ones, under half trace to an unresolved V gene in checked studies; the others have no known cause. The sample contains 150,000 to 200,000 clones, nearly 90% of them found a single time. The leading ten clones occupy less than 0.7% of the sample. Sequenced sample: peripheral blood. These receptors all come from a man aged 50-59 years with acute or convalescent COVID-19.

This clone showed up just a few times. The CDR3 sequence is CSGQLVLEQFF. The CDR3 DNA is TGCAGCGGACAACTAGTTCTTGAGCAGTTCTTC. The chain is built from TRBV29-1 and TRBJ2-1; D is possibly TRBD2 (5 bases). From germline, CDR1 is SQVTM and CDR2 ANQGSEA. The ends were cut back, 7 bases at V and 9 bases at J, with 13 bases in the middle. The CDR3 contains 11 residues.

The CDR3: CASSDRGNEQFF. CDR3 bases: TGTGCCAGCAGCGACCGGGGGAATGAGCAGTTCTTC. The gene calls are TRBV3-1 (or the pseudogene TRBV3-2) and TRBJ2-1; a weak D match, TRBD2 (6 bases). The CDR3 totals 12 residues. The germline V gene has CDR1 LGHDT and CDR2 YNNKEL (reference sequence). Trimming cost V 5 bases and J 7 bases, with 9 bases left between them.

Concerning this clone: Germline is not matched at one junction end, which may reflect a read error. The CDR3 bases are TGTGCCAGCCAGGGACGGACAGAGGCCCAGTACTTC. This codes for CASQGRTEAQYF. The J gene is TRBJ2-5, the V gene TRBV24-1; tentatively, D is TRBD1 (6 bases). This CDR3 has 12 amino acids. Per germline, CDR1 KGHDR and CDR2 SFDVKD.

This clone was seen a handful of times. The chain uses TRBV2 and TRBJ1-5; D perhaps matches TRBD1 (6 bases). The CDR3 has 16 amino acids. The germline V and J ends were trimmed by 3 bases and 4 bases, with 16 bases remaining between them. Germline CDR1 is SNHLY and CDR2 is FYNNEI. The CDR3 loop reads CASSERGGSSNQPQHF. CDR3 coding DNA: TGTGCCAGCAGTGAGCGGGGGGGCTCTTCGAATCAGCCCCAGCATTTT.

This clone was observed once. The rearrangement links TRBV6-5 to TRBJ2-5; TRBD2 agrees at 7 bases. The CDR3 runs 13 residues. The J segment lost 5 bases and the V segment lost 6 bases, leaving 6 bases of the junction unmatched. CDR1 and CDR2 from the germline V gene are MNHEY and SVGAGI. The CDR3 sequence: CASRPSLAETQYF. Written as DNA, the CDR3 is TGTGCCAGCAGGCCCTCACTAGCGGAGACCCAGTACTTC.

CDR3 coding DNA: TGTGCCAGCAGCCAAGATGGAGCCGGGACAGGGAGTGAAAAACTGTTTTTT. Translated, it gives CASSQDGAGTGSEKLFF. The rearrangement uses TRBV4-2 and TRBJ1-4; 9 positions match TRBD1. The V gene's germline CDR1 is LGHNA and CDR2 YNFKEQ. V trimming: 0 bases; J trimming: 7 bases; junction bases outside the gene matches: 9. The CDR3 sequence is 17 residues long.

This chain connects TRBV11-2 to TRBJ2-1; D unclear. The CDR3 is made up of 12 amino acids. Per the germline V gene, CDR1 is SGHAT and CDR2 is FQNNGV. Trimming took off 3 bases at V and 7 bases at J, with 7 bases between the two ends. Here the CDR3 DNA reads TGTGCCAGCAGCTTGTTGGCTAATGAGCAGTTCTTC. Protein sequence: CASSLLANEQFF.

The chain links TRBV28 to TRBJ2-2; TRBD1 matches at 8 bases. CDR1 is MDHEN, CDR2 SYDVKM, per germline. V lost 6 bases, J lost 5 bases, and 5 bases stayed unmatched. The CDR3 has 14 amino acids. Here the CDR3 reads CASSPGQATGELFF. The CDR3 DNA sequence: TGTGCCAGCAGCCCGGGACAGGCAACCGGGGAGCTGTTTTTT.

This clone was observed a single time. The gene calls are TRBV28 and TRBJ1-3; D not resolved. This CDR3 region has 15 residues. Trimming pared 2 bases from V and 4 bases from J, leaving 12 bases between. CDR1 and CDR2 (germline): MDHEN, SYDVKM. CDR3: CASSLLLLQGNTIYF. The CDR3 DNA is TGTGCCAGCAGTTTACTTCTCTTACAGGGAAACACCATATATTTT.

V gene TRBV27 combines with J gene TRBJ1-5, with 9 bases that match TRBD1. The CDR3 totals 23 residues. Per the germline V gene, CDR1 is MNHEY and CDR2 is SMNVEV (reference sequence). The ends lost 1 base at V and 6 bases at J; junction bases unmatched: 28. CDR3 region: CASSLWLPDPRDRESEPGQPQHF. In DNA form, the CDR3 reads TGTGCCAGCAGTTTATGGCTCCCGGATCCTCGGGACAGGGAAAGTGAACCTGGTCAGCCCCAGCATTTT.

The chain is built from TRBV28 and TRBJ1-1; the D is unclear. The germline V gene has CDR1 MDHEN and CDR2 SYDVKM. The CDR3 has 12 residues. V lost 6 bases to trimming and J lost 0 bases, with 5 bases between them. The CDR3 loop is CASRQMNTEAFF. The CDR3 DNA reads as TGTGCCAGCAGACAGATGAACACTGAAGCTTTCTTT.

The chain uses TRBV29-1 and TRBJ2-2, with TRBD1 identical over 7 bases. The germline gives CDR1 SQVTM, CDR2 ANQGSEA. The CDR3 covers 14 residues. With V trimmed by 1 base and J by 5 bases, 4 bases remained unmatched. The CDR3 loop reads CSVEGQGRTGELFF. DNA for the CDR3: TGCAGCGTTGAAGGACAGGGTCGGACCGGGGAGCTGTTTTTT.

The V gene is TRBV19, the J gene TRBJ2-2; D uncertain. This CDR3 spans 14 amino acids. Germline values: CDR1 LNHDA, CDR2 SQIVND (reference sequence). Trimming removed 4 bases at V and 2 bases at J, with 8 bases between. The CDR3 DNA sequence: TGTGCCAGTAGTAGGCAGTTAAACACCGGGGAGCTGTTTTTT. Amino acids: CASSRQLNTGELFF.

This clone appeared a single time. V is TRBV19 and J is TRBJ1-2; 7 nucleotides align to TRBD1. Germline V lookup: CDR1 LNHDA, CDR2 SQIVND (reference sequence). The CDR3 runs to 14 residues. J gave up 4 bases and V 6 bases, and 8 bases lay outside the gene matches. In DNA form, the CDR3 reads TGTGCCAGTAGAAGACAGGGAGAGTTCTATGGCTACACCTTC. Its protein product is CASRRQGEFYGYTF.

This chain uses TRBV5-4 with TRBJ1-4, with D maybe TRBD1 (6 bases). The CDR3 is 15 amino acids. The germline V gene encodes CDR1 SGHNT and CDR2 YYREEE (reference sequence). V lost 4 bases and J 8 bases, leaving 18 bases between the germline ends. The CDR3 loop is CASSKGGLEGEKLFF. The CDR3 DNA is TGTGCCAGCAGCAAGGGGGGGCTTGAAGGAGAAAAACTGTTTTTT.

The chain employs TRBV2 and TRBJ2-1, with D tentatively TRBD2 (6 bases). The CDR3 is made up of 13 amino acids. Germline CDR1 reads SNHLY; CDR2 reads FYNNEI. Between the trimmed V and J ends, which lost 7 bases and 5 bases, there was a span of 12 bases. The CDR3 here is CASTQGLNNEQFF. Written as DNA, the CDR3 is TGTGCCAGCACGCAGGGACTCAACAATGAGCAGTTCTTC.

This chain joins TRBV28 and TRBJ1-1; no definite D call. Looked up from germline, CDR1 is MDHEN and CDR2 is SYDVKM. CDR3 length equals 14 residues. With 7 bases removed from V and 3 bases from J, the gap between germline ends came to 15 bases. The CDR3 loop reads CASTLAGMDTEAFF. The CDR3 DNA follows: TGTGCCAGCACCCTCGCGGGGATGGACACTGAAGCTTTCTTT.

The J gene is TRBJ2-3, the V gene TRBV7-9, with 7 nucleotides matching TRBD1. Trimming took 6 bases from V and 5 from J; bases not matched to a gene: 8. Germline V CDR1 and CDR2: SEHNR, FQNEAQ (reference sequence). CDR3 length equals 14 residues. The CDR3, as DNA: TGTGCCAGCAGTTCCGACAGGGTAAAAGATACGCAGTATTTT. Its protein product is CASSSDRVKDTQYF.

CDR3 residues: CASSLRSSGQETQYF. The CDR3, as DNA: TGTGCCAGCAGCTTGCGGTCTAGCGGACAAGAGACCCAGTACTTC. The V and J genes are TRBV5-4 and TRBJ2-5, with TRBD2 matching 7 bases. The V gene's germline CDR1 is SGHNT and CDR2 YYREEE (reference sequence). V lost 1 base, J lost 2 bases, and 5 bases stayed unmatched. CDR3 length: 15 amino acids.

This chain connects TRBV5-1 to TRBJ1-1, with D unclear. The CDR3 covers 15 residues. Trimming took off 4 bases at V and 3 bases at J, with 16 bases between the two ends. Germline V CDR1 and CDR2: SGHRS, YFSETQ. The CDR3 loop reads CASSILGPGDTEAFF. In nucleotides, the CDR3 is TGCGCCAGCAGCATCCTCGGTCCCGGAGACACTGAAGCTTTCTTT.

This clone was seen once. This chain connects TRBV10-1 to TRBJ2-7, with 13 bases identical to TRBD2. The germline V gene encodes CDR1 WNHNN and CDR2 SYGVQD (reference sequence). V shed 7 bases and J 7 bases; nucleotides not matched to a gene: 4. The CDR3 is made up of 13 amino acids. Here the CDR3 reads CASTGLAGEEQYF. The CDR3 region has the DNA TGCGCCAGCACCGGACTAGCGGGAGAAGAGCAGTACTTC.

This chain connects TRBV28 to TRBJ2-1, with TRBD2 matching 11 bases. The length of the CDR3 is 17 residues. Trimming at V came to 3 bases and at J to 5 bases, leaving 9 bases not matched to a gene. Germline CDR1 reads MDHEN; CDR2 reads SYDVKM. The CDR3 nucleotides are TGTGCCAGCAGTTTCCCCGCCGGGACTAGCGGACACAATGAGCAGTTCTTC. It is translated as CASSFPAGTSGHNEQFF.

The chain couples TRBV6-2 or TRBV6-3 to TRBJ2-7, with 12 positions matching TRBD2. V was clipped by 4 bases and J by 8 bases; unmatched bases: 9. The CDR3 runs 15 residues. Germline CDR1 MNHEY, CDR2 SVGEGT. Here the CDR3 DNA reads TGTGCCAGCAGTTCAAGGACTAGCGGGAACTTGCAGCAGTACTTC. This translates into CASSSRTSGNLQQYF.

V usage is TRBV4-1 and J usage is TRBJ2-1; D unclear. The CDR3 is 13 residues long. The V gene lost 2 bases and the J gene lost 12 bases, with 14 bases spanning the gap. The germline V gene encodes CDR1 MGHRA and CDR2 YSYEKL. The CDR3 loop reads CASSQTRGMRQFF. CDR3 DNA: TGCGCCAGCAGCCAAACTCGAGGAATGAGGCAGTTCTTC.

This chain uses TRBV19 with TRBJ2-7, with 7 nucleotides matching TRBD1. The CDR3 is 14 amino acids. The V segment lost 5 bases and the J segment 0 bases; nucleotides outside the gene matches: 4. Germline V CDR1 and CDR2: LNHDA, SQIVND (reference sequence). CDR3 nucleotides: TGTGCCAGTAGTCGACAGGGCAGCTCCTACGAGCAGTACTTC. This codes for CASSRQGSSYEQYF.